Listed here are 30 T cell receptor beta chains from one sample, sequenced in a study of blood T cell repertoires in COVID-19. The repertoire was sequenced with immunoSEQ multiplex PCR; TCRdb's copy has only in-frame clones and lacks some. The table has 170,000 or so clones, approximately 90% seen once. The source material was peripheral blood. Receptors were obtained from a woman aged 18-30 years who had recovered from COVID-19.

The chain is built from TRBV3-1 (or the pseudogene TRBV3-2) and TRBJ2-2; 9 nucleotides agree with TRBD1. From germline, CDR1 is LGHDT and CDR2 YNNKEL (reference sequence). Trimming took 5 bases from V and 6 from J; bases not matched to a gene: 10. The CDR3 is 16 residues long. The CDR3, as DNA: TGTGCCAGCAGCTTGGGGGGACAGGGTGTCCCCGGGGAGCTGTTTTTT. As protein: CASSLGGQGVPGELFF.

V usage is TRBV28 and J usage is TRBJ2-7; 10 bases align to TRBD1. CDR1 is MDHEN and CDR2 is SYDVKM in the germline V gene. Trimming removed 4 bases from V and 6 bases from J; junction bases left unmatched: 6. The CDR3 extends over 14 amino acids. CDR3 sequence reads: CASSSRTGGIEQYV. In DNA form, the CDR3 reads TGTGCCAGCAGTTCGAGGACAGGGGGAATCGAGCAGTACGTC.

The genes are TRBV6-2 or TRBV6-3 and TRBJ2-7; TRBD2 aligns across 15 bases. CDR3 length equals 16 residues. The V and J ends lost 2 bases and 4 bases, in that order; junction bases with no gene match: 3. The V gene's germline CDR1 is MNHEY and CDR2 SVGEGT. CDR3 DNA sequence: TGTGCCAGCAGTTACGGGACTAGCGGGAGGCAATACGAGCAGTACGTC. It codes for CASSYGTSGRQYEQYV.

The genes are TRBV19 and TRBJ1-5; 7 nucleotides line up with TRBD1. V gave up 9 bases and J gave up 3 bases; unmatched junction bases: 8. CDR1 and CDR2 from the germline V gene are LNHDA and SQIVND (reference sequence). There are 14 residues in the CDR3. CDR3 region: CASRNDRDNQPQHF. The CDR3 DNA sequence: TGTGCCAGCAGAAACGACAGGGACAATCAGCCCCAGCATTTT.

V gene TRBV4-3 combines with J gene TRBJ1-2; no clear D. The CDR3 contains 16 residues. Trimming left V 0 bases short and J 1 base short, with 12 bases between. Per the germline V gene, CDR1 is LGHNA and CDR2 is YSLEER. This CDR3 is CASSQDLNTGNYGYTF. The CDR3 region has the DNA TGCGCCAGCAGCCAAGATCTAAACACGGGTAACTATGGCTACACCTTC.

The chain links TRBV19 to TRBJ2-7, with TRBD1 as a possible D gene (5 bases). V lost 4 bases to trimming and J lost 3 bases, with 7 bases between them. The V gene's germline CDR1 is LNHDA and CDR2 SQIVND (reference sequence). The CDR3 has 12 residues. As DNA, the CDR3 is TGTGCCAGTAGTAGTGACAGCTACGAGCAGTACTTC. This sequence encodes CASSSDSYEQYF.

This chain uses TRBV5-6 with TRBJ2-7; TRBD2 agrees at 10 bases. The germline V gene encodes CDR1 SGHDT and CDR2 YYEEEE. V was clipped by 4 bases and J by 2 bases; unmatched bases: 3. This CDR3 contains 14 residues. This CDR3 reads CASSPTSGAYEQYF. The CDR3, as DNA: TGTGCCAGCAGCCCCACTAGCGGGGCCTACGAGCAGTACTTC.

This chain connects TRBV6-2 or TRBV6-3 to TRBJ2-7, with 15 bases aligning to TRBD2. CDR3 size: 15 residues. Per germline, CDR1 MNHEY and CDR2 SVGEGT. V shed 5 bases, J shed 4 bases, and the junction held 3 bases outside the gene matches. The DNA of the CDR3 is TGTGCCAGCAGTGGACTAGCGGGGGGGAGGTACGAGCAGTACGTC. This codes for CASSGLAGGRYEQYV.

This clone was observed once. This chain joins TRBV3-1 (or the pseudogene TRBV3-2) and TRBJ2-2; D possibly corresponds to TRBD1 (7 bases). Trimming left V 3 bases short and J 5 bases short, with 16 bases between. This CDR3 has 16 amino acids. Germline loops: CDR1 LGHDT, CDR2 YNNKEL (reference sequence). DNA for the CDR3: TGTGCCAGCAGCCACAGGGGGGACTTCGAGACCGGGGAGCTGTTTTTT. Amino acid sequence: CASSHRGDFETGELFF.

The CDR3 sequence is CASSWGGRAEEQFF. CDR3 bases: TGTGCCAGCAGCTGGGGGGGCCGTGCTGAGGAGCAGTTCTTC. The chain has TRBV7-9 and TRBJ2-1, with a possible D match to TRBD2 (7 bases). Between the trimmed V and J ends, which lost 4 bases and 10 bases, there was a span of 17 bases. The CDR3 spans 14 residues. Germline CDR1 reads SEHNR; CDR2 reads FQNEAQ (reference sequence). Filled out from reference TRBV7-9 and TRBJ2-1, the complete variable domain reads DTGVSQNPRHKITKRGQNVTFRCDPISEHNRLYWYRQTLGQGPEFLTYFQNEAQLEKSRLLSDRFSAERPKGSFSTLEIQRTEQGDSAMYLCASSWGGRAEEQFFGPGTRLTVL.

The chain employs TRBV5-4 and TRBJ2-3; TRBD2 matches 8 bases. Germline trimming cut 4 bases from V and 2 bases from J; bases unmatched to any gene: 3. The CDR3 consists of 14 residues. Per germline, CDR1 SGHNT and CDR2 YYREEE (reference sequence). CDR3 loop: CASSERGPTDTQYF. The CDR3 coding sequence is TGTGCCAGCAGCGAGCGGGGGCCCACAGATACGCAGTATTTT.

V gene TRBV9 combines with J gene TRBJ2-2; tentatively, D is TRBD1 (7 bases). CDR3 size: 16 residues. V lost 3 bases and J lost 2, with 14 bases in between. Germline CDR1 SGDLS, CDR2 YYNGEE. CDR3 sequence: CASSGGTAINTGELFF. The CDR3 bases are TGTGCCAGCAGCGGCGGGACAGCCATTAACACCGGGGAGCTGTTTTTT.

The chain has TRBV4-3 and TRBJ1-4; 9 nucleotides match TRBD1. The CDR3 spans 18 residues. The germline gives CDR1 LGHNA, CDR2 YSLEER. The junction had 11 bases not matched to a gene; V was cut back by 6 bases and J by 0 bases. CDR3 in amino acids: CASSPPGQGYATNEKLFF. The CDR3 nucleotides read TGCGCCAGCAGTCCGCCGGGACAGGGCTATGCAACTAATGAAAAACTGTTTTTT.

The rearrangement links TRBV28 to TRBJ1-6; tentative D call: TRBD1 (6 bases). This CDR3 comprises 14 residues. The germline V gene encodes CDR1 MDHEN and CDR2 SYDVKM. V was cut by 8 bases and J by 4 bases, with 12 bases left in between. CDR3 nucleotides: TGTGCCAGCGGCGACCAGGGGTATAATTCACCCCTCCACTTT. Its protein product is CASGDQGYNSPLHF.

This chain uses TRBV30 with TRBJ2-1, with 9 bases matching TRBD1. Germline CDR1 reads GTSNPN; CDR2 reads SVGIG (reference sequence). The CDR3 is made up of 14 amino acids. Trimming took 8 bases from V and 8 from J; bases not matched to a gene: 13. CDR3 DNA sequence: TGTGCCGGTGGCCGGGACAGGGTCCTCTATGAGCAGTTCTTC. Protein: CAGGRDRVLYEQFF.

This CDR3 reads CASSQAGVNTEAFF. The CDR3 DNA reads TGTGCCAGCAGTCAGGCAGGGGTGAACACTGAAGCTTTCTTT. V gene TRBV7-9 combines with J gene TRBJ1-1, with D maybe TRBD1 (6 bases). Trimming shortened V by 6 bases and J by 0 bases, and 11 bases separated the two germline ends. The V gene's germline CDR1 is SEHNR and CDR2 FQNEAQ (reference sequence). The length of the CDR3 is 14 residues. Full variable domain (rest looked up from reference TRBV7-9 and TRBJ1-1): DTGVSQNPRHKITKRGQNVTFRCDPISEHNRLYWYRQTLGQGPEFLTYFQNEAQLEKSRLLSDRFSAERPKGSFSTLEIQRTEQGDSAMYLCASSQAGVNTEAFFGQGTRLTVV.

The V call is TRBV25-1, the J call TRBJ2-7; 11 nucleotides align to TRBD2. CDR1 MGHDK and CDR2 SYGVNS come from the germline V gene. V shed 9 bases, J shed 6 bases, and the junction held 10 bases outside the gene matches. The length of the CDR3 is 14 residues. In nucleotides, the CDR3 is TGTGCCAGTACTCATAGCGGGAGGGCCGCCGAGCAGTACGTC. It encodes CASTHSGRAAEQYV.

This chain joins TRBV19 and TRBJ2-2; D is ambiguous. The CDR3 has 11 amino acids. The V and J ends lost 2 bases and 7 bases respectively, with 2 bases between them. CDR1 and CDR2 from the germline V gene are LNHDA and SQIVND (reference sequence). CDR3 bases: TGTGCCAGTAGTATATACGGGGAGCTGTTTTTT. Its translation is CASSIYGELFF.

CDR3 residues: CASMAGGRETQYF. The CDR3 DNA reads TGTGCCAGTATGGCGGGGGGCAGAGAGACCCAGTACTTC. The gene calls are TRBV19 and TRBJ2-5; 8 bases agree with TRBD2. This CDR3 is built from 13 residues. V dropped 7 bases and J dropped 4; count of bases not matched to a gene: 5. Germline assignment: CDR1 LNHDA and CDR2 SQIVND (reference sequence).

The chain joins TRBV5-6 to TRBJ1-2; 10 bases match TRBD1. Germline V gene data show CDR1 as SGHDT and CDR2 as YYEEEE. V lost 3 bases and J lost 3; bases outside the gene matches: 5. The CDR3 is 15 amino acids. CDR3 loop: CASSYRDRGDYGYTF. In nucleotides, the CDR3 is TGTGCCAGCAGCTACCGGGACAGGGGCGACTATGGCTACACCTTC.

The J gene is TRBJ2-1, the V gene TRBV5-6; 11 nucleotides align to TRBD1. This CDR3 comprises 16 residues. Losses at the gene ends were 4 bases for V and 4 bases for J; bases not matched to a gene: 7. Germline assignment: CDR1 SGHDT and CDR2 YYEEEE. CDR3 nucleotide sequence: TGTGCCAGCAGCCTCACTGGACAGGGGGCATACAATGAGCAGTTCTTC. Translated, it gives CASSLTGQGAYNEQFF.

J is TRBJ2-3 and V is TRBV24-1; no definite D call. Trimming shortened V by 1 base and J by 2 bases, and 3 bases separated the two germline ends. The CDR3 covers 13 residues. Germline V gene sequence: CDR1 KGHDR, CDR2 SFDVKD. The CDR3 DNA reads TGTGCCACCAGTGATTTCCACACAGATACGCAGTATTTT. This translates into CATSDFHTDTQYF.

The J gene is TRBJ2-5, the V gene TRBV10-1, with a weak D call TRBD2 (6 bases). With 6 bases removed from V and 4 bases from J, the gap between germline ends came to 18 bases. Germline loops: CDR1 WNHNN, CDR2 SYGVQD (reference sequence). This CDR3 has 15 amino acids. The CDR3 coding sequence is TGCGCCAGCAGAGCCGGGACTCCTCGGGGAGAGACCCAGTACTTC. This translates into CASRAGTPRGETQYF.

The rearrangement links TRBV9 to TRBJ2-1; 8 bases fit TRBD2. Germline V gives CDR1 SGDLS, CDR2 YYNGEE. Trimming cost V 0 bases and J 4 bases; bases outside gene matches: 3. This CDR3 contains 15 residues. CDR3 DNA: TGTGCCAGCAGCGTAGTAGCGGGAAGTTACAATGAGCAGTTCTTC. As protein: CASSVVAGSYNEQFF.

The chain recombines TRBV27 with TRBJ2-5; a possible D gene is TRBD1 (5 bases). The CDR3 contains 11 residues. Germline V gene sequence: CDR1 MNHEY, CDR2 SMNVEV (reference sequence). Trimming removed 6 bases at V and 5 bases at J, with 7 bases between. The CDR3 loop reads CASSSGETQYF. CDR3 in DNA: TGTGCCAGCAGCTCAGGGGAGACCCAGTACTTC.

The V call is TRBV7-2, the J call TRBJ1-5; D remains ambiguous. Germline assignment: CDR1 SGHTA and CDR2 FQGNSA. The CDR3 has 15 residues. The V gene lost 0 bases and the J gene lost 3 bases, with 9 bases spanning the gap. CDR3 coding DNA: TGTGCCAGCAGCTTAGCGGTGAACACCAATCAGCCCCAGCATTTT. This sequence encodes CASSLAVNTNQPQHF.

V and J are TRBV10-3 and TRBJ1-1; TRBD1 matches 8 bases. The CDR3 is 19 amino acids. Germline CDR1 ENHRY, CDR2 SYGVKD. Unmatched junction bases numbered 14, after V lost 0 bases and J lost 2 bases. The CDR3 region is CAISESRAGTGGGNTEAFF. CDR3 nucleotide sequence: TGTGCCATCAGTGAGTCGAGGGCCGGGACAGGTGGGGGTAACACTGAAGCTTTCTTT.

The CDR3 nucleotides are TGTGCCAGTATAGTTTCAGACTATAGCAATCAGCCCCAGCATTTT. This sequence encodes CASIVSDYSNQPQHF. The genes are TRBV19 and TRBJ1-5; D not certain. V was shortened by 7 bases and J by 0 bases, with 13 bases between the two germline ends. The CDR3 extends over 15 amino acids. The germline gives CDR1 LNHDA, CDR2 SQIVND (reference sequence).

The sample holds one count of this clone. The V and J genes are TRBV2 and TRBJ1-2; 7 bases are a match to TRBD1. Germline V gene lookup returns CDR1 SNHLY and CDR2 FYNNEI. The CDR3 length is 13 residues. J was trimmed by 4 bases and V by 10 bases; bases with no gene match: 9. In DNA, the CDR3 is TGTGCCACCCAGGACAGGTACCCCTATGGCTACACCTTC. Translating gives CATQDRYPYGYTF.

This clone appeared a few times. The rearrangement joins TRBV29-1 to TRBJ1-1; TRBD1 is a possible D gene (5 bases). Germline V gene data show CDR1 as SQVTM and CDR2 as ANQGSEA. V was clipped by 7 bases and J by 3 bases, with 12 bases between them. The CDR3 has 12 amino acids. In DNA form, the CDR3 reads TGCAGCGGGTACAGGACCGACACTGAAGCTTTCTTT. This gives the protein CSGYRTDTEAFF.